This TCR beta chain comes out of a study of T cell changes during pregnancy in multiple sclerosis. TCRdb keeps only in-frame clones here, not all; method: immunoSEQ multiplex PCR. This table holds about 92,000 clones, over 80% found once. CDR1 and CDR2 from the germline V gene are SGHTS and YDEGEE. V gave up 4 bases and J gave up 0 bases, with 11 bases separating them. CDR3 length: 15 residues. V is TRBV5-8 and J is TRBJ2-1, with D perhaps TRBD1 (7 bases). Here the sequenced sample was peripheral blood, taken in the first trimester of pregnancy. The receptor's source is a female donor with multiple sclerosis, enrolled in a pregnancy study. The CDR3 nucleotides are TGTGCCAGCAGCGCGGGACAGAGCTCCTACAATGAGCAGTTCTTC. It yields the protein CASSAGQSSYNEQFF.